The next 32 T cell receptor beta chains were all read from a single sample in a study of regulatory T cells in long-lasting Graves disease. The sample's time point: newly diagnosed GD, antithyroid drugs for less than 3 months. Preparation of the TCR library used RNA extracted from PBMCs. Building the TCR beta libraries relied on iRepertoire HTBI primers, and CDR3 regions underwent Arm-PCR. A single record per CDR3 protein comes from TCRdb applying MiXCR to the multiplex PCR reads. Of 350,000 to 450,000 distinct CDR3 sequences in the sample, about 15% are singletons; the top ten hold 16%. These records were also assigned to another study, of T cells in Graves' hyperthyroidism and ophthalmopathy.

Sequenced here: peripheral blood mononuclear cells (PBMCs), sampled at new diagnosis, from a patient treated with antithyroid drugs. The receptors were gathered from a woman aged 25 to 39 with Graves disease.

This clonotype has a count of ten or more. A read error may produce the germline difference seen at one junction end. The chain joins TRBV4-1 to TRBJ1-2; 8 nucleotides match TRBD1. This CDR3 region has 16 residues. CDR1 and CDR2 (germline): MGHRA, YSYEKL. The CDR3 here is CASSQDRELGYYGYTF. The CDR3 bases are TGTGCCAGCAGCCAGGACAGGGAGTTGGGTTACTATGGCTACACCTTC.

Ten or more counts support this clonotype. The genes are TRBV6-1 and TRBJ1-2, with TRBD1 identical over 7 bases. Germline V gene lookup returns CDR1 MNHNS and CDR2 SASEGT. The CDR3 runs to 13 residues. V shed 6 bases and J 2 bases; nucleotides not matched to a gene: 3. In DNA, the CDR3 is TGTGCCAGCAGGTCGACAGGGAACTATGGCTACACCTTC. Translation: CASRSTGNYGYTF.

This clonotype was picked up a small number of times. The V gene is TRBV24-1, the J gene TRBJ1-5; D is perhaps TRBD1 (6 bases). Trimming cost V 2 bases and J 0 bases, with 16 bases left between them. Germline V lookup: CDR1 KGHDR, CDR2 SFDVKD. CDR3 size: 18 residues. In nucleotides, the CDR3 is TGTGCCACCAGTGATTCCGTACAGGGAACCCTTAGCAATCAGCCCCAGCATTTT. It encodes CATSDSVQGTLSNQPQHF.

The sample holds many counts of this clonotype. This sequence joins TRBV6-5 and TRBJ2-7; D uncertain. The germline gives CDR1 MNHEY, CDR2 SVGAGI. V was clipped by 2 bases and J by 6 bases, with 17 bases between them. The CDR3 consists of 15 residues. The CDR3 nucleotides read TGTGCCAGCAGTTACGGTACGGTCTTACCTACCGAGCAGTACTTC. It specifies CASSYGTVLPTEQYF.

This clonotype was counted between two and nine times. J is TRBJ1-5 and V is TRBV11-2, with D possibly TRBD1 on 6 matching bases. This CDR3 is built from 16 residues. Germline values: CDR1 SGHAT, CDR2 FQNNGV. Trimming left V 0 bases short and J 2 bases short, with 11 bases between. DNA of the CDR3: TGTGCCAGCAGCTTAGAAGGGGGGTGGGGCAATCAGCCCCAGCATTTT. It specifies CASSLEGGWGNQPQHF.

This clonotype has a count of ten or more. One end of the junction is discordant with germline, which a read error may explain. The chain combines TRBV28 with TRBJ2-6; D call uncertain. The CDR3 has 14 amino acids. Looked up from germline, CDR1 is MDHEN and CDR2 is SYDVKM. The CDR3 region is CASSLYSGANVLTF. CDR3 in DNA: TGTGCCAGCAGCTTATATTCTGGGGCCAACGTCCTGACTTTC.

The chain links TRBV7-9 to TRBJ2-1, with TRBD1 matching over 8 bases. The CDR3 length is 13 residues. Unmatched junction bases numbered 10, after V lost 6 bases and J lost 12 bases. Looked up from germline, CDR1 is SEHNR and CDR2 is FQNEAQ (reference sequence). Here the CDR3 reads CASRAGGSWGQFF. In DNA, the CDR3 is TGTGCCAGCAGGGCAGGGGGCAGCTGGGGGCAGTTCTTC.

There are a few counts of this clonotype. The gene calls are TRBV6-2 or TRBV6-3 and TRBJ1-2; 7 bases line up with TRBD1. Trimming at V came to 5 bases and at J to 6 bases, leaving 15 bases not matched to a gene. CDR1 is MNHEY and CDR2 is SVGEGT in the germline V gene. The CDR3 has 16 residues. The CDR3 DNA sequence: TGTGCCAGCAGTGAAGCAGGGGGGCCCCTGTATGATGGCTACACCTTC. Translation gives CASSEAGGPLYDGYTF.

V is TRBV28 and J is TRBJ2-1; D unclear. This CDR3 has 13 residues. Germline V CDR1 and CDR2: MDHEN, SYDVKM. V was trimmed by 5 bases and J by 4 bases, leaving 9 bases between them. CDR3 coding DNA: TGTGCCAGCAGTCCGGACGTGTACAATGAGCAGTTCTTC. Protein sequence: CASSPDVYNEQFF.

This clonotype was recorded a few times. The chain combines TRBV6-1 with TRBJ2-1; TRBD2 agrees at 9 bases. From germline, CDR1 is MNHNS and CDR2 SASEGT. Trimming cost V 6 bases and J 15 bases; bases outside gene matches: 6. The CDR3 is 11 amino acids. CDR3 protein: CASRTGLAWFF. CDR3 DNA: TGTGCCAGCAGAACGGGACTAGCATGGTTCTTC.

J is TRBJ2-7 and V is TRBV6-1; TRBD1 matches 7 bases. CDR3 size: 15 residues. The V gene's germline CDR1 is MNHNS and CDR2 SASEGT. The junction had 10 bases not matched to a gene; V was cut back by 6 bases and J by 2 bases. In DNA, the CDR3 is TGTGCCAGCAGCGTAATACAGGGGCCCCCCTACGAGCAGTACTTC. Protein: CASSVIQGPPYEQYF.

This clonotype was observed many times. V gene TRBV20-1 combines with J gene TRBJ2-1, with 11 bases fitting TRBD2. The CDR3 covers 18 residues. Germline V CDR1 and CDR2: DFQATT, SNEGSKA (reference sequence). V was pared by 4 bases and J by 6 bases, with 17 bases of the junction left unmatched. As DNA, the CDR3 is TGCAGTGCTAAGCCCCCGTTGGGACTAGCGGTCAGGGGCAATGAGCAGTTCTTC. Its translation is CSAKPPLGLAVRGNEQFF.

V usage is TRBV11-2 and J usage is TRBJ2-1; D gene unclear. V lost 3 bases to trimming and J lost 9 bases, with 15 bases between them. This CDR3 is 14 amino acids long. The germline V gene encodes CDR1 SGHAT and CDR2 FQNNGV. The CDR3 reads CASSFGRLGGEQFF. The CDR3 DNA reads TGTGCCAGCAGCTTTGGGCGCCTAGGTGGTGAGCAGTTCTTC. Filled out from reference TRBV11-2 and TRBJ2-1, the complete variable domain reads EAGVAQSPRYKIIEKRQSVAFWCNPISGHATLYWYQQILGQGPKLLIQFQNNGVVDDSQLPKDRFSAERLKGVDSTLKIQPAKLEDSAVYLCASSFGRLGGEQFFGPGTRLTVL.

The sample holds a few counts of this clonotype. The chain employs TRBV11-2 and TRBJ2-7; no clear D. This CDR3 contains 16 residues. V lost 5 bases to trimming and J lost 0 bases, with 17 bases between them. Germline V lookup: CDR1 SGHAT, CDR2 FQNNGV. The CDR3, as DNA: TGTGCCAGCAGCCAAGTTTCCGAGTGGAGCTCCTACGAGCAGTACTTC. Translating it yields CASSQVSEWSSYEQYF.

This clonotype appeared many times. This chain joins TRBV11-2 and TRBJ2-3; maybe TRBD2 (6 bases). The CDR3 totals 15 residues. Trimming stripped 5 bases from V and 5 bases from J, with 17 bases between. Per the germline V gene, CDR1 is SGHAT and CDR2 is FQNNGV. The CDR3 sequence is CASSVGRGGEDTQYF. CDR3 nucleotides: TGTGCCAGCAGCGTGGGTCGTGGAGGGGAAGATACGCAGTATTTT.

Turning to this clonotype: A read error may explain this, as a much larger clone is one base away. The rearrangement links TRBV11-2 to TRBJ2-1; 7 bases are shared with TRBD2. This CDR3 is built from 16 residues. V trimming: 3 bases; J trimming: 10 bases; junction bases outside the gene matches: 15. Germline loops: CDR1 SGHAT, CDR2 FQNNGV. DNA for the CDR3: TGTGCCAGCAGCTTGCGACTAGCTTTTAGCTCCTACGAGCAGTTCTTC. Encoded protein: CASSLRLAFSSYEQFF.

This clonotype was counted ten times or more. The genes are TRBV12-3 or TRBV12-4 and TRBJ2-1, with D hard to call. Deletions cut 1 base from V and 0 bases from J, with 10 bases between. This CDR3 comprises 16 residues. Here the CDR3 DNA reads TGTGCCAGCAGTTTAGGGCCCCGGGTCTCCTACAATGAGCAGTTCTTC. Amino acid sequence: CASSLGPRVSYNEQFF.

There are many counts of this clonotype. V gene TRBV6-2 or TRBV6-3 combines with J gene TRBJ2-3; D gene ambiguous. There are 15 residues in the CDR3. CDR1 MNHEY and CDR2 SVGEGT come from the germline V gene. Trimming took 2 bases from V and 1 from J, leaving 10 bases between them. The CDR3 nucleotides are TGTGCCAGCAGTTACGGAACGTCGGGCACAGATACGCAGTATTTT. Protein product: CASSYGTSGTDTQYF.

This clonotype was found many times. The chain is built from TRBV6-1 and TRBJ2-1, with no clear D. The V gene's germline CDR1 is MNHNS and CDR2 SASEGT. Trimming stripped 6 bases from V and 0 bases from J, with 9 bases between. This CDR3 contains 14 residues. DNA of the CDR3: TGTGCCAGCAGGTTACCCAGCTCCTACAATGAGCAGTTCTTC. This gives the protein CASRLPSSYNEQFF.

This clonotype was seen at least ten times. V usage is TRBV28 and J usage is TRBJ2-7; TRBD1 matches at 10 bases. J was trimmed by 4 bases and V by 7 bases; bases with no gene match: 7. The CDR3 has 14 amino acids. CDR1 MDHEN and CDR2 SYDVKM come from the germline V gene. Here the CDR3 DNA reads TGTGCCAGCACCTGGGACAGGGGAACGTACGAGCAGTACTTC. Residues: CASTWDRGTYEQYF. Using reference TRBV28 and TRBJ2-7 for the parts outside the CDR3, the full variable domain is DVKVTQSSRYLVKRTGEKVFLECVQDMDHENMFWYRQDPGLGLRLIYFSYDVKMKEKGDIPEGYSVSREKKERFSLILESASTNQTSMYLCASTWDRGTYEQYFGPGTRLTVT.

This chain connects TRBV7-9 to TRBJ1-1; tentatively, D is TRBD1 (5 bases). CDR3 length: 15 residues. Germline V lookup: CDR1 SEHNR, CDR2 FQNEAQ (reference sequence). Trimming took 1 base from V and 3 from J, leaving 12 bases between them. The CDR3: CASSLEQGGDTEAFF. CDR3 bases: TGTGCCAGCAGCTTAGAGCAGGGCGGTGACACTGAAGCTTTCTTT. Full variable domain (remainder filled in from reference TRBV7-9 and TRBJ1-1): DTGVSQNPRHKITKRGQNVTFRCDPISEHNRLYWYRQTLGQGPEFLTYFQNEAQLEKSRLLSDRFSAERPKGSFSTLEIQRTEQGDSAMYLCASSLEQGGDTEAFFGQGTRLTVV.

The CDR3 DNA is TGTGCCAGCAGCGTAGGAGGTAGCGGCGACTACGAGCAGTACTTC. Its translation: CASSVGGSGDYEQYF. The chain is built from TRBV9 and TRBJ2-7, with D possibly TRBD2 on 6 matching bases. V was clipped by 0 bases and J by 3 bases, with 13 bases between them. This CDR3 is 15 amino acids long. The germline V gene encodes CDR1 SGDLS and CDR2 YYNGEE.

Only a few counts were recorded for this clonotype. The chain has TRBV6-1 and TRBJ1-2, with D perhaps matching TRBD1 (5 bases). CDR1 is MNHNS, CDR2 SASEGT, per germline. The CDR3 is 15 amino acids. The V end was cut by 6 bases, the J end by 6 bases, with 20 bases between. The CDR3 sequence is CASREGFPREDGYTF. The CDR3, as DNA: TGTGCCAGCAGAGAGGGGTTCCCAAGGGAGGATGGCTACACCTTC.

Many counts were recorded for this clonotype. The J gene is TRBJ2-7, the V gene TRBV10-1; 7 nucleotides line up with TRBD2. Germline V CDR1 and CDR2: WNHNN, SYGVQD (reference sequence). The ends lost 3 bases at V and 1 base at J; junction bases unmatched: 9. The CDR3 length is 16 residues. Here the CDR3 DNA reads TGCGCCAGCAGTGAACCCGGGAGGTTTCGGTCCTACGAGCAGTACTTC. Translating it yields CASSEPGRFRSYEQYF.

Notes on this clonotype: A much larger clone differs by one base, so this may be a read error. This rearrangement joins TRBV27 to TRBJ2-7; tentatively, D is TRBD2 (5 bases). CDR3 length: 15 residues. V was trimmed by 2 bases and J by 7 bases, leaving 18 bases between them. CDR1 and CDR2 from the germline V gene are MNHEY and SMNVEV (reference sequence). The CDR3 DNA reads TGTGCCAGCAGTTTAGCAGCGGATGCCTACAATGAGCAGTACTTC. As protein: CASSLAADAYNEQYF.

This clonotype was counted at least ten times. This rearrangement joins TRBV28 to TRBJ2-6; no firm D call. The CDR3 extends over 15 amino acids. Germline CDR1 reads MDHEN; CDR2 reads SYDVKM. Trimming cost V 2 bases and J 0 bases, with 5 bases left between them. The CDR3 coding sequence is TGTGCCAGCAGTTTAATGGGCTCTGGGGCCAACGTCCTGACTTTC. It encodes CASSLMGSGANVLTF.

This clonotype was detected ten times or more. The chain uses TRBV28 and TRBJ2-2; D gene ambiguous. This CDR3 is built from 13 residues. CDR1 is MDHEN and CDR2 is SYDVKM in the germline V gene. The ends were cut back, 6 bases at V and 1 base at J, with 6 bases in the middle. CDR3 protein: CASRNVNTGELFF. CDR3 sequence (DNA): TGTGCCAGCAGGAATGTGAACACCGGGGAGCTGTTTTTT.

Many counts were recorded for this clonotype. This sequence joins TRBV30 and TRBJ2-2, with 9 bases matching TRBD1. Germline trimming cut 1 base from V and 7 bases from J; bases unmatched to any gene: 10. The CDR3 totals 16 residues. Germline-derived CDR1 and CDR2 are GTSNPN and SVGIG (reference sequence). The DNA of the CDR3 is TGTGCCTGGAGTGCGCGAAGGACAGGGGATAACGGGGAGCTGTTTTTT. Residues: CAWSARRTGDNGELFF.

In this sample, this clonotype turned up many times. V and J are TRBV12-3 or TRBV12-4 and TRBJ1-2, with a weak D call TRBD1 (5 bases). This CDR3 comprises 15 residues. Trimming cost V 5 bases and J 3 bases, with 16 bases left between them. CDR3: CASSPITGTHYGYTF. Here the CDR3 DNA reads TGTGCCAGCAGTCCCATAACCGGGACGCACTATGGCTACACCTTC.

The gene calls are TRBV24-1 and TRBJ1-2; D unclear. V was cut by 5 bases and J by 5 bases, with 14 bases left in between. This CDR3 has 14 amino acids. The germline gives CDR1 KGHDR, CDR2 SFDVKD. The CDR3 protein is CATSGEGGLYGYTF. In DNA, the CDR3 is TGTGCCACCAGTGGGGAAGGTGGACTATATGGCTACACCTTC.

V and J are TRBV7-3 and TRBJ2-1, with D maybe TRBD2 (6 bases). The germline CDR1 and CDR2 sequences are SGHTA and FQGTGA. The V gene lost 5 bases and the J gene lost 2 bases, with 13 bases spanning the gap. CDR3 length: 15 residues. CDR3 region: CASSPEGSPYNEQFF. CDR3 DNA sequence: TGTGCCAGCAGCCCGGAGGGGTCCCCCTACAATGAGCAGTTCTTC.

Here the CDR3 reads CATEPGQGAGLSGANVLTF. In nucleotides, the CDR3 is TGTGCCACCGAGCCGGGACAGGGGGCCGGACTCTCTGGGGCCAACGTCCTGACTTTC. The rearrangement uses TRBV28 and TRBJ2-6; 12 nucleotides align to TRBD1. V was pared by 10 bases and J by 0 bases, with 13 bases of the junction left unmatched. This CDR3 contains 19 residues. Germline CDR1 reads MDHEN; CDR2 reads SYDVKM.